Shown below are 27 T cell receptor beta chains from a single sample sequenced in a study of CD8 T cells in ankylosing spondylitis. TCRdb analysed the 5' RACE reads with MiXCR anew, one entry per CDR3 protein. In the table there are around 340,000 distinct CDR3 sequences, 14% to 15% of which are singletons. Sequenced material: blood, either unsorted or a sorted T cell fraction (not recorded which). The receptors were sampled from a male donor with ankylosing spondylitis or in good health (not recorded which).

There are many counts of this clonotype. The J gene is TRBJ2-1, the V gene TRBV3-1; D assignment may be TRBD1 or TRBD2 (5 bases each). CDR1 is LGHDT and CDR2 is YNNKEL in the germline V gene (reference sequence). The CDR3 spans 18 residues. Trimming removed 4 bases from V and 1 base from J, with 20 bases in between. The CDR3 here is CASSPRYEGLGSYNEQFF. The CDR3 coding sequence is TGTGCCAGCAGCCCTAGGTATGAGGGGCTGGGATCCTACAATGAGCAGTTCTTC.

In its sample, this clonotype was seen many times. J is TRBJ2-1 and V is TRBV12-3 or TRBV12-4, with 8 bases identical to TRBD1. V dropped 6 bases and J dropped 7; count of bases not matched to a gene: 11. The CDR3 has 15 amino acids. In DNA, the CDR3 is TGTGCCAGCAGCCTAGTCCAGGGGGCGCGTAATGAGCAGTTCTTC. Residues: CASSLVQGARNEQFF.

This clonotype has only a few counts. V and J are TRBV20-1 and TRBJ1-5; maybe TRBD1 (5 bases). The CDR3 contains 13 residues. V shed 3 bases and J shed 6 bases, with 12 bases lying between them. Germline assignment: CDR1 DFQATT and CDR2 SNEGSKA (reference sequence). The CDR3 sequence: CSASPGSSQPQHF. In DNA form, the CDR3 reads TGCAGTGCTAGTCCAGGGAGTAGTCAGCCCCAGCATTTT.

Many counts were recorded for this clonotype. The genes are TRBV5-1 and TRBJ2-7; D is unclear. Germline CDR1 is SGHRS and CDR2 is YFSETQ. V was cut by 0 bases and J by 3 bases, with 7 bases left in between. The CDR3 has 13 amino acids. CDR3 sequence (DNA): TGCGCCAGCAGCTTGGCAGGAAACTACGAGCAGTACTTC. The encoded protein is CASSLAGNYEQYF.

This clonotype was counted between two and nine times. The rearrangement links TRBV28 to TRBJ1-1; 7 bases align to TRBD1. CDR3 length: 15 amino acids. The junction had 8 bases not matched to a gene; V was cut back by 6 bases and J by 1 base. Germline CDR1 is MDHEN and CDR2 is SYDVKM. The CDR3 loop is CASRRAGTANTEAFF. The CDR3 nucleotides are TGTGCCAGCAGGCGGGCGGGGACAGCGAACACTGAAGCTTTCTTT.

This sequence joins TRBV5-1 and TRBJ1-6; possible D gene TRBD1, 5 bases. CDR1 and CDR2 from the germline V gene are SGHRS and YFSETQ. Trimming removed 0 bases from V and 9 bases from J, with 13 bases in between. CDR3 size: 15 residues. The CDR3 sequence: CASSLGSGEASPLHF. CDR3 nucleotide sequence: TGCGCCAGCAGCTTGGGTTCGGGGGAGGCTTCACCCCTCCACTTT.

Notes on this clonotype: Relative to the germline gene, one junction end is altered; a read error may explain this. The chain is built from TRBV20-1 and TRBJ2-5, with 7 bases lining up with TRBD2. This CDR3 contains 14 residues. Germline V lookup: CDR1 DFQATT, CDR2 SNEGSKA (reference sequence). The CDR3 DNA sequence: TGCAGTGCTTTCTCTTGGGAGGGTCAAGTGACCCAGTACTTC. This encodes CSAFSWEGQVTQYF.

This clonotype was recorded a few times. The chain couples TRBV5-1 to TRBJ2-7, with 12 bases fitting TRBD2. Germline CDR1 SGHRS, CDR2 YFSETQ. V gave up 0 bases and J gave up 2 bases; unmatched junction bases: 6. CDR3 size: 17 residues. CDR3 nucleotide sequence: TGCGCCAGCAGCTTGGAACCTAGCGGGAGGGGGACCTACGAGCAGTACTTC. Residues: CASSLEPSGRGTYEQYF.

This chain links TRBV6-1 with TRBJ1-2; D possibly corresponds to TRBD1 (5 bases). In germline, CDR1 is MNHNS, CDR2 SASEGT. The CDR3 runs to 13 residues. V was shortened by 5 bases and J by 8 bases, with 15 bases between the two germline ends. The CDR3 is CASSPGRGSGYTF. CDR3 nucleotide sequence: TGTGCCAGCAGTCCCGGGAGGGGATCCGGCTACACCTTC.

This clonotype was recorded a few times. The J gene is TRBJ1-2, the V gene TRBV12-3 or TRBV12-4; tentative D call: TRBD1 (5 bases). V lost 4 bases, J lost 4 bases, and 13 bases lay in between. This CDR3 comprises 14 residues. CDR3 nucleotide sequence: TGTGCCAGCAGTTCACAAGGACACGTCTATGGCTACACCTTC. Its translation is CASSSQGHVYGYTF.

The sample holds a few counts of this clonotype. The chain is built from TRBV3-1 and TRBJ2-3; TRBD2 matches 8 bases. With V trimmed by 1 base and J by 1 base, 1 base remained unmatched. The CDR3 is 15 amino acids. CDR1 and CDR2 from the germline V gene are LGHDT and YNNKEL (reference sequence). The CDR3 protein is CASSQVRGGTDTQYF. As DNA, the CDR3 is TGTGCCAGCAGCCAAGTGCGGGGGGGCACAGATACGCAGTATTTT.

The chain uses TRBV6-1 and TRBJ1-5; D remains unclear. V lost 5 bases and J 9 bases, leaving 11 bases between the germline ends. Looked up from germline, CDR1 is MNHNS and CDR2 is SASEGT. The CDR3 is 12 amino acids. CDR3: CASSLISPPQHF. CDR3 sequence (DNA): TGTGCCAGCAGTCTAATATCCCCGCCCCAGCATTTT.

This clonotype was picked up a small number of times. The CDR3 DNA is TGTGCCAGCAGCTTAGCCACACTAGCAGCCTACGAGCAGTACTTC. Translation: CASSLATLAAYEQYF. The chain carries TRBV7-9 and TRBJ2-7, with D maybe TRBD2 (6 bases). The germline V and J ends were trimmed by 0 bases and 2 bases, with 11 bases remaining between them. The CDR3 is made up of 15 amino acids. Germline assignment: CDR1 SEHNR and CDR2 FQNEAQ (reference sequence).

CDR3 nucleotide sequence: TGTGCCATCAGTGATCTCGCGGGACGGAGGGGGAACACTGAAGCTTTCTTT. Encoded protein: CAISDLAGRRGNTEAFF. The V and J genes are TRBV10-3 and TRBJ1-1, with a possible D match to TRBD1 (5 bases). The germline V gene encodes CDR1 ENHRY and CDR2 SYGVKD. The CDR3 is 17 residues long. V gave up 3 bases and J gave up 1 base, with 18 bases separating them.

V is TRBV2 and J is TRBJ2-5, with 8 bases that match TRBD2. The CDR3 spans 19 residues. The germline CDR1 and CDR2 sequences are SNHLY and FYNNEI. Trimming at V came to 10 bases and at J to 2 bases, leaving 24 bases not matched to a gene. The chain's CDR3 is CAISRFRGGSGLIQETQYF. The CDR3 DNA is TGTGCCATCAGCCGCTTTCGGGGGGGTTCGGGACTCATACAAGAGACCCAGTACTTC.

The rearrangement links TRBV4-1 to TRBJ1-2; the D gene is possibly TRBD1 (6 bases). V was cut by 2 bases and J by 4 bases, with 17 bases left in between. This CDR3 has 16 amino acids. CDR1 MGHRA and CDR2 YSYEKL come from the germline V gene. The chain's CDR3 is CASSQRGGQAVYGYTF. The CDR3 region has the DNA TGCGCCAGCAGCCAAAGGGGGGGACAAGCGGTCTATGGCTACACCTTC.

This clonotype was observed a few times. The CDR3 here is CSARVAGDTYEQYF. CDR3 nucleotide sequence: TGCAGTGCTAGAGTGGCAGGGGACACCTACGAGCAGTACTTC. The chain carries TRBV20-1 and TRBJ2-7; TRBD1 might be the D (6 bases). V was pared by 1 base and J by 2 bases, with 12 bases between. Germline assignment: CDR1 DFQATT and CDR2 SNEGSKA (reference sequence). The CDR3 consists of 14 residues.

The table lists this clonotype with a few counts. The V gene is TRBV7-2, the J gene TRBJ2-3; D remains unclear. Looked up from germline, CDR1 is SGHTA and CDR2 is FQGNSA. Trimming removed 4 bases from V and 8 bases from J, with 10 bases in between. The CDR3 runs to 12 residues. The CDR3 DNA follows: TGTGCCAGCAGCTCGGACGGAGCTACGCAGTATTTT. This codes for CASSSDGATQYF.

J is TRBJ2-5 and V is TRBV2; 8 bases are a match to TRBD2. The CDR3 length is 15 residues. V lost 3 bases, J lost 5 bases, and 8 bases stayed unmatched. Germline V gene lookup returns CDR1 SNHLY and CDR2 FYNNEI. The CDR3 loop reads CASSDQRGLQETQYF. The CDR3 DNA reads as TGTGCCAGCAGTGACCAGCGGGGGCTCCAGGAGACCCAGTACTTC.

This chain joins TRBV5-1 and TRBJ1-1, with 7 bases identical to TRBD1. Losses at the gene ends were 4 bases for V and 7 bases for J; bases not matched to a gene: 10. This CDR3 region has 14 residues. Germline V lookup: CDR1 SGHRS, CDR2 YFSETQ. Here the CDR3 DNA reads TGCGCCAGCAGCGGGGGGAGGGACAGCCTTGAAGCTTTCTTT. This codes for CASSGGRDSLEAFF. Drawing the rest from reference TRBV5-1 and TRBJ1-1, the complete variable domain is KAGVTQTPRYLIKTRGQQVTLSCSPISGHRSVSWYQQTPGQGLQFLFEYFSETQRNKGNFPGRFSGRQFSNSRSEMNVSTLELGDSALYLCASSGGRDSLEAFFGQGTRLTVV.

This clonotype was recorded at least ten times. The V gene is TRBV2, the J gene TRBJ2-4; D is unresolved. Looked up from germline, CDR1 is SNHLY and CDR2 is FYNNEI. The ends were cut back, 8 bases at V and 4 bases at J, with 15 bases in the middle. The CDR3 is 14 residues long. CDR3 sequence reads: CASAPTGGKNIQYF. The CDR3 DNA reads TGTGCCAGCGCCCCAACGGGTGGGAAAAACATTCAGTACTTC.

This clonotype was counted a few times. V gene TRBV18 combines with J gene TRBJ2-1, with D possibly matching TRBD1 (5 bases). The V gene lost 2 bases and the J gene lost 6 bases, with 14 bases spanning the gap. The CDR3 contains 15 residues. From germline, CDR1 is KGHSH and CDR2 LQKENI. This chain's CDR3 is CASSPLQDKGNEQFF. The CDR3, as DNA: TGTGCCAGCTCACCATTACAGGACAAGGGCAATGAGCAGTTCTTC.

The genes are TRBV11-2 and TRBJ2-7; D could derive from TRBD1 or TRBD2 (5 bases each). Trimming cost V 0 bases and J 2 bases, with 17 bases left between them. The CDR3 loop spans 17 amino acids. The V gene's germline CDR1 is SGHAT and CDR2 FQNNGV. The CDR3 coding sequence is TGTGCCAGCAGCTTAGACCGCCCGAGGGGAAGTCCCTACGAGCAGTACTTC. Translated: CASSLDRPRGSPYEQYF.

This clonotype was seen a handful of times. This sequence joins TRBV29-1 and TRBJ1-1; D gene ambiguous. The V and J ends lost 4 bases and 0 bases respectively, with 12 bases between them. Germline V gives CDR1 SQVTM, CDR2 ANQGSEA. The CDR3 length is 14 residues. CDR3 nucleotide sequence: TGCAGCGTTGGACTAAGAGCTATGAACACTGAAGCTTTCTTT. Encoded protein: CSVGLRAMNTEAFF.

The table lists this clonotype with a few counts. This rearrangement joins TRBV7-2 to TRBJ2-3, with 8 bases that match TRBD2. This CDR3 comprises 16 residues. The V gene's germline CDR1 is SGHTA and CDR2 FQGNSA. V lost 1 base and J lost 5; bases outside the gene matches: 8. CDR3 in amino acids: CASSLGGLAARDTQYF. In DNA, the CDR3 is TGTGCCAGCAGCTTAGGAGGACTAGCAGCTAGAGATACGCAGTATTTT.

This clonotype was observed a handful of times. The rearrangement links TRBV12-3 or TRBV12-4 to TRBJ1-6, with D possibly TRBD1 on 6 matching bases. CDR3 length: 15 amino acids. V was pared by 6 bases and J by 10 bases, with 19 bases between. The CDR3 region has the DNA TGTGCCAGCAGAGTAGGGGGACCCGCCGGGTCACCCCTCCACTTT. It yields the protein CASRVGGPAGSPLHF.

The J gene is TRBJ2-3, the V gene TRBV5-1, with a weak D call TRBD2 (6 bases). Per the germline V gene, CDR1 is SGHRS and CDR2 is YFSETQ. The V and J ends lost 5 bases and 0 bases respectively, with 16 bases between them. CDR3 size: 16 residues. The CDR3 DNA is TGCGCCAGCAGTCCCCCCTCCGGGACTAGCACAGATACGCAGTATTTT. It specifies CASSPPSGTSTDTQYF.